This T cell receptor (beta chain) was retrieved from a study of T-cell memory formation after mild COVID-19. CDR1 and CDR2 (germline): SGHTA, FQGNSA. This CDR3 has 14 residues. Trimming cost V 4 bases and J 9 bases; bases outside gene matches: 4. MiXCR, run by TCRdb on the 5' RACE reads, gives a single entry per CDR3 protein. In the table there are hundreds of thousands of distinct CDR3 sequences, about a fifth of which are singletons. This chain uses TRBV7-2 with TRBJ1-6, with 9 positions matching TRBD1. The material sequenced was PBMCs or a T cell subset sorted from them (not recorded which). The TCR was taken from an adult woman who had mild COVID-19 (a few samples of this study predate the infection). Cell type and time point are not known. The CDR3 here is CASSSGTGLSPLHF. CDR3 DNA: TGTGCCAGCAGCTCCGGGACAGGGCTTTCACCCCTCCACTTT.